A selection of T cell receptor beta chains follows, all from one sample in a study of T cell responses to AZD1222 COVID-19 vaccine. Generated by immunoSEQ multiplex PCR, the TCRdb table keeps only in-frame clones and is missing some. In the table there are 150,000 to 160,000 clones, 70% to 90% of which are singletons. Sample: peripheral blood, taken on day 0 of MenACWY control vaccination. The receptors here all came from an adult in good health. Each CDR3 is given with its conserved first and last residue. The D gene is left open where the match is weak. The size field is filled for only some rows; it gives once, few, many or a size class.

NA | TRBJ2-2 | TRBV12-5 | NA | TGTGCTAGCAAGGAGAACACCGGGGAGCTGTTTTTT | CASKENTGELFF
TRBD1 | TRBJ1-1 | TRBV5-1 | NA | TGCGCCAGCAGCTTGGCACAGGGGGGCGACGCTTTCTTT | CASSLAQGGDAFF
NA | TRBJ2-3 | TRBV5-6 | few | TGTGCCAGCAGCCCCCGTTGGTCCGCAGATACGCAGTATTTT | CASSPRWSADTQYF
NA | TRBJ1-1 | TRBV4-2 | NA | TGTGCCAGCAGCCAAGAAGGTACCTTGAACACTGAAGCTTTCTTT | CASSQEGTLNTEAFF
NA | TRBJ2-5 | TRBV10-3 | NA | TGTGCCATCAGTGGGAGGGGTACCCCACAAGAGACCCAGTACTTC | CAISGRGTPQETQYF
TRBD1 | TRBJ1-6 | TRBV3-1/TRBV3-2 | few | TGTGCCAGCAGACCGGGACAGACCAATTCACCCCTCCACTTT | CASRPGQTNSPLHF
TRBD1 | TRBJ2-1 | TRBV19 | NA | TGTGCCAGTAAACAGGGGAGCTCCTACAATGAGCAGTTCTTC | CASKQGSSYNEQFF
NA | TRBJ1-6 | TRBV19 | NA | TGTGCCAGTAGTATCCGATCGAGCTCCTATAATTCACCCCTCCACTTT | CASSIRSSSYNSPLHF
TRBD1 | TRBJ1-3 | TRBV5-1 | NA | TGCGCCAGCAGCAGTGTTGGAGGGGGCCTCTCTGGAAACACCATATATTTT | CASSSVGGGLSGNTIYF
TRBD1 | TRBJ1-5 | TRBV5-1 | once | TGCGCCAGCAGCCCGGGGACAGGGGGCAATCAGCCCCAGCATTTT | CASSPGTGGNQPQHF
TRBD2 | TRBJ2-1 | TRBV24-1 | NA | TGTGCCACCAGTGATTTGGGACTAGCGGGAGTATATGAGCAGTTCTTC | CATSDLGLAGVYEQFF
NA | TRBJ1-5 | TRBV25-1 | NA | TGTGCCAGCAGTGAAGGCCCCTTTAATCAGCCCCAGCATTTT | CASSEGPFNQPQHF
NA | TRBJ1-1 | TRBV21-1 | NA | TGTGCCAGCAGCGGCCACAGGGGGCTCAACACTGAAGCTTTCTTT | CASSGHRGLNTEAFF
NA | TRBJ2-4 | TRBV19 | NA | TGTGCCAGTGCGGACTCCGGGAACGTCATTCAGTACTTC | CASADSGNVIQYF
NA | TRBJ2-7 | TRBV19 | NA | TGTGCCAGTAGTAACCCCCGACAGTCCTACGAGCAGTACTTC | CASSNPRQSYEQYF
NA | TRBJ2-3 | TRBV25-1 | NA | TGTGCCAGCAGTTTGGTCACAGATACGCAGTATTTT | CASSLVTDTQYF
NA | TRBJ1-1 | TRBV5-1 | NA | TGCGCCAGCAGCGTCATGGAGGGGTCGGACACTGAAGCTTTCTTT | CASSVMEGSDTEAFF
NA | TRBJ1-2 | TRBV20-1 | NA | TGCAGTGCTAGTTTCTCGCGGGGCTACACCTTC | CSASFSRGYTF
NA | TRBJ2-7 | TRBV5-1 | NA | TGCGCCAGCAGCGTGGACAACTCCTACGAGCAGTACTTC | CASSVDNSYEQYF
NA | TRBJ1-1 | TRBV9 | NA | TGTGCCAGCAGCGTAGGTGGGGCCCCCCCGGCTTTCTTT | CASSVGGAPPAFF
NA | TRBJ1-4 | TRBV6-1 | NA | TGTGCCAGCAGTGAATGGATAACAAACTGGGAGGACGAAAAACTGTTTTTT | CASSEWITNWEDEKLFF
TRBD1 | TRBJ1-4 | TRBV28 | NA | TGTGCCAGCAGTCGTAACAGGGGCACTAATGAAAAACTGTTTTTT | CASSRNRGTNEKLFF